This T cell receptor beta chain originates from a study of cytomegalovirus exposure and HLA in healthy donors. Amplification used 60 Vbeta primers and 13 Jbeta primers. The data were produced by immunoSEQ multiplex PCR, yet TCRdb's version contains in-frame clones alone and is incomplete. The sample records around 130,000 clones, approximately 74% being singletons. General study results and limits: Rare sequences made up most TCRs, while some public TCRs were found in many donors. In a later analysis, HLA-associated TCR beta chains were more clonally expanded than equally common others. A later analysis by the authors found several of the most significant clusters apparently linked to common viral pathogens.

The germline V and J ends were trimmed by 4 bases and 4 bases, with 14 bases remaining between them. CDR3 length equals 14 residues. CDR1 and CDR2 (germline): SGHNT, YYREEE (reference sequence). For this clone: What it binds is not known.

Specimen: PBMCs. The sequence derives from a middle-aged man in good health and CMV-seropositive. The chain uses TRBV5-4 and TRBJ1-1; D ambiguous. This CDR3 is CASSLGSGGTEAFF. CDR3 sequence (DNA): TGTGCCAGCAGCCTAGGGTCGGGAGGCACTGAAGCTTTCTTT.